A selection of T cell receptor beta chains follows, all from one sample in a study of blood T cell repertoires in COVID-19. Sequencing was performed with immunoSEQ multiplex PCR; in TCRdb, only in-frame clones are kept and a portion is missing. The table lists roughly 300,000 clones, 91% of them singletons. Sample: peripheral blood. These receptor sequences come from a woman aged 25 to 39 with COVID-19, enrolled during active disease. Both conserved end residues are part of each CDR3. A D gene is named only where the DNA matches it firmly. The listing skips clone size in some rows; elsewhere it reads once, few, many or a size class.

>TRBD2|NA|TRBJ2-1|TRBV19
CASRSGLAGEWGEQFF
TGTGCCAGTAGATCCGGACTAGCGGGAGAATGGGGTGAGCAGTTCTTC
>TRBD2|once|TRBJ2-3|TRBV9
CASSLVTSSDTQYF
TGTGCCAGCAGCCTCGTGACTAGCTCAGATACGCAGTATTTT
>TRBD2|NA|TRBJ2-3|TRBV3-1/TRBV3-2
CASSRFGGRGTDTQYF
TGTGCCAGCAGCCGCTTCGGCGGGAGGGGAACAGATACGCAGTATTTT
>NA|NA|TRBJ1-2|TRBV10-3
CAISELRGNYGYTF
TGTGCCATCAGTGAATTAAGAGGGAACTATGGCTACACCTTC
>NA|few|TRBJ2-2|TRBV11-2
CASSLDTGNTGELFF
TGTGCCAGCAGCTTAGATACAGGGAACACCGGGGAGCTGTTTTTT
>NA|NA|TRBJ1-2|TRBV29-1
CSVEGEQGVSGYTF
TGCAGCGTTGAAGGGGAACAGGGAGTTAGTGGCTACACCTTC
>TRBD2|NA|TRBJ2-5|TRBV29-1
CSVEGQLAGGYETQYF
TGCAGCGTTGAAGGGCAGCTAGCGGGAGGTTATGAGACCCAGTACTTC
>NA|NA|TRBJ1-5|TRBV7-2
CASSSQGTQPQHF
TGTGCCAGCAGCTCACAGGGTACTCAGCCCCAGCATTTT
>TRBD1|NA|TRBJ2-7|TRBV30
CAWSMTGGLSYEQYF
TGTGCCTGGAGTATGACAGGGGGCCTCTCCTACGAGCAGTACTTC
>TRBD1|NA|TRBJ1-1|TRBV6-5
CASSRDSSMNTEAFF
TGTGCCAGCAGTAGGGACAGCTCCATGAACACTGAAGCTTTCTTT
>TRBD1|NA|TRBJ2-1|TRBV7-9
CASSPLGRDRDRYNEQFF
TGTGCCAGCAGCCCCTTAGGTCGGGACAGGGATAGGTACAATGAGCAGTTCTTC
>NA|NA|TRBJ1-1|TRBV11-2
CASSSPQGPRRNTEAFF
TGTGCCAGCAGCTCCCCCCAGGGGCCCCGCCGTAACACTGAAGCTTTCTTT
>NA|NA|TRBJ1-3|TRBV4-1
CASSQIGSGNTIYF
TGCGCCAGCAGCCAAATCGGCTCTGGAAACACCATATATTTT
>NA|NA|TRBJ1-2|TRBV5-1
CASSWGQAGNGYTF
TGCGCCAGCAGCTGGGGTCAAGCAGGGAATGGCTACACCTTC
>TRBD1|NA|TRBJ2-1|TRBV19
CASSIKGGGYNEQFF
TGTGCCAGTAGTATAAAAGGGGGCGGTTACAATGAGCAGTTCTTC
>NA|NA|TRBJ1-2|TRBV10-3
CAISESTSPGSGYTF
TGTGCCATCAGTGAGTCAACCTCCCCCGGGAGTGGCTACACCTTC
>NA|NA|TRBJ1-2|TRBV27
CASSLGQSRLHF
TGTGCCAGCAGTCTCGGACAGAGCCGGCTCCACTTC
>NA|NA|TRBJ1-1|TRBV19
CASSITGGGAATEAFF
TGTGCCAGTAGTATTACCGGAGGCGGGGCAGCCACTGAAGCTTTCTTT
>NA|NA|TRBJ1-1|TRBV29-1
CSVSSGAEAFF
TGCAGCGTGAGTTCAGGGGCTGAAGCTTTCTTT
>NA|NA|TRBJ2-5|TRBV5-8
CASSLVLAQETQYF
TGTGCCAGCAGCTTGGTGTTAGCCCAAGAGACCCAGTACTTC
>NA|NA|TRBJ1-3|TRBV5-5
CASSLLSQTGRGNTIYF
TGTGCCAGCAGCCTTCTCTCCCAAACAGGGCGCGGAAACACCATATATTTT
>NA|NA|TRBJ1-2|TRBV7-9
CASSPLSSYGYTF
TGTGCCAGCAGCCCACTTAGTAGCTATGGCTACACCTTC
>NA|NA|TRBJ1-2|TRBV18
CASSPVDRSNYGYTF
TGTGCCAGCTCTCCCGTGGACAGATCTAACTATGGCTACACCTTC
>TRBD2|NA|TRBJ2-1|TRBV7-8
CASSSFLAGVGDEQFF
TGTGCCAGCAGCTCCTTTCTAGCGGGAGTGGGCGATGAGCAGTTCTTC
>NA|NA|TRBJ2-1|TRBV19
CASSIGSAKYNEQFF
TGTGCCAGTAGTATCGGTAGCGCGAAATACAATGAGCAGTTCTTC
>NA|NA|TRBJ1-1|TRBV23-1
CASSQDRRRTEAFF
TGCGCCAGCAGTCAAGACAGGCGGCGCACTGAAGCTTTCTTT
>TRBD1|NA|TRBJ2-7|TRBV11-2
CASSSDRGIDYEQYF
TGTGCCAGCAGCTCCGACAGGGGGATTGACTACGAGCAGTACTTC
>NA|once|TRBJ1-3|TRBV28
CASRHTQGHGNTIYF
TGTGCCAGCAGACATACACAGGGACATGGAAACACCATATATTTT
>TRBD2|NA|TRBJ2-2|TRBV20-1
CSASPAGGPGTGELFF
TGCAGTGCTAGTCCCGCGGGAGGTCCGGGGACCGGGGAGCTGTTTTTT
>TRBD2|NA|TRBJ2-1|TRBV3-1/TRBV3-2
CASSQAAGEPHEQFF
TGTGCCAGCAGCCAAGCAGCGGGAGAACCCCATGAGCAGTTCTTC
>TRBD2|NA|TRBJ2-4|TRBV6-1
CASSDLAGALGIQYF
TGTGCCAGCAGTGATTTAGCGGGGGCCCTCGGCATTCAGTACTTC
>TRBD2|NA|TRBJ2-5|TRBV30
CAWTAGVGETQYF
TGTGCCTGGACCGCGGGAGTAGGAGAGACCCAGTACTTC
>TRBD2|NA|TRBJ2-1|TRBV15
CATSRERLAGVIEQFF
TGTGCCACCAGCAGAGAGCGACTAGCGGGAGTCATTGAGCAGTTCTTC
>TRBD2|NA|TRBJ2-1|TRBV2
CASSEGLAGGKFF
TGTGCCAGCAGTGAAGGACTAGCGGGAGGGAAGTTCTTC
>NA|NA|TRBJ1-2|TRBV19
CARGSGHRYGYTF
TGTGCCAGAGGTTCGGGACATCGGTATGGCTACACCTTC
>NA|NA|TRBJ2-6|TRBV11-2
CASSATGSGANVLTF
TGTGCCAGCAGCGCCACAGGGTCTGGGGCCAACGTCCTGACTTTC
>TRBD1|few|TRBJ2-7|TRBV7-8
CASSGPLQGAQIKQYF
TGTGCCAGCAGCGGTCCACTCCAGGGGGCGCAAATAAAGCAGTACTTC
>NA|NA|TRBJ2-2|TRBV6-1
CASSEAATGELFF
TGTGCCAGCAGTGAAGCAGCCACCGGGGAGCTGTTTTTT
>TRBD2|NA|TRBJ2-1|TRBV7-6
CASSLVQRGARNEQFF
TGTGCCAGCAGCTTAGTTCAGCGGGGGGCTAGGAATGAGCAGTTCTTC
>TRBD1|NA|TRBJ1-1|TRBV7-2
CASSPQTGVTEAFF
TGTGCCAGCAGCCCCCAGACAGGGGTCACTGAAGCTTTCTTT